A selection of T cell receptor beta chains follows, all from one sample in a study of blood T cell repertoires in COVID-19. TCRdb's table, derived via immunoSEQ multiplex PCR, lists solely in-frame clones and lacks some. The sample lists 150,000 to 200,000 clones; around 80% were seen once. Sequencing was performed on peripheral blood. The receptors here all came from a woman aged 70 to 79 with COVID-19, enrolled during active disease. CDR3s include the opening cysteine and the closing phenylalanine or tryptophan. A D gene is named only where the DNA matches it firmly. Only part of the rows carry a size: once, few, many, or a class if the clone is expanded.

- | - | TRBJ2-2 | TRBV7-9 | TGTGCCAGCAGTCTTAACCCGGGGTCGGGCACCGGGGAGCTGTTTTTT | CASSLNPGSGTGELFF
- | TRBD2 | TRBJ2-1 | TRBV3-1/TRBV3-2 | TGTGCCAGCAGCCACCCACTAGCGGGGGGGCTCAATGAGCAGTTCTTC | CASSHPLAGGLNEQFF
- | - | TRBJ2-2 | TRBV19 | TGTGCCAGTAGTGGGAGGAACACCGGGGAGCTGTTTTTT | CASSGRNTGELFF
- | TRBD2 | TRBJ2-3 | TRBV7-6 | TGTGCCAGCAGCTTAGAGGGACTAGCGACCCGAGATACGCAGTATTTT | CASSLEGLATRDTQYF
- | - | TRBJ2-1 | TRBV18 | TGTGCCAGCTCACCCCAAGGGGGGGATGAGCAGTTCTTC | CASSPQGGDEQFF
- | - | TRBJ1-1 | TRBV7-9 | TGTGCCAGCAGCTTAGCGACCGGGACTGAAGCTTTCTTT | CASSLATGTEAFF
- | - | TRBJ2-2 | TRBV2 | TGTGCCAGCAGTGGTAGCCACACCGGGGAGCTGTTTTTT | CASSGSHTGELFF
- | TRBD1 | TRBJ1-6 | TRBV6-6 | TGTGCCAGCACCTACCATCGGACAGGCCTCAATTCACCCCTCCACTTT | CASTYHRTGLNSPLHF
- | - | TRBJ1-5 | TRBV28 | TGTGCCAGCAGCTTTCTCTCGGTTACAGGCCATCAGCCCCAGCATTTT | CASSFLSVTGHQPQHF
- | - | TRBJ1-1 | TRBV29-1 | TGCAGCGTCGGACGGAGGATGGAGAACACTGAAGCTTTCTTT | CSVGRRMENTEAFF
once | - | TRBJ2-5 | TRBV7-2 | TGTGCCAGCAGCCAACGGGGGACCCAGTACTTC | CASSQRGTQYF
- | - | TRBJ1-1 | TRBV2 | TGTGCCAGCAGCGTACGCGAGAACACTGAAGCTTTCTTT | CASSVRENTEAFF
- | - | TRBJ1-1 | TRBV27 | TGTGCCAGCAGTTTATTTCCGGGGAGGAGCACTGAAGCTTTCTTT | CASSLFPGRSTEAFF
- | - | TRBJ1-2 | TRBV15 | TGTGCCACCAGCAGAGGGGAGAGCTATGGCTACACCTTC | CATSRGESYGYTF
- | - | TRBJ1-2 | TRBV9 | TGTGCCAGCAGCGTAGCTCGTGGGGCAGGGTATGGCTACACCTTC | CASSVARGAGYGYTF
- | TRBD1 | TRBJ1-2 | TRBV19 | TGTGCCAGTAGTGTCCCCGGGACAGATGGCTACACCTTC | CASSVPGTDGYTF